This T cell receptor beta chain was captured by sequencing in a study of blood T cell repertoires in COVID-19. Some clones are missing from TCRdb's copy, which holds only in-frame ones; the method was immunoSEQ multiplex PCR. The sample contains some 150,000 clones, over 80% of which appear only once. Germline V gene sequence: CDR1 SQVTM, CDR2 ANQGSEA. Trimming stripped 4 bases from V and 5 bases from J, with 20 bases between. The CDR3 has 15 amino acids. The clonotype comes from a man between 45 and 60 years old with active COVID-19. This chain links TRBV29-1 with TRBJ1-1, with D possibly matching TRBD1 (6 bases). The sequenced material came from peripheral blood. Here the CDR3 reads CSVGGTGGIRTEAFF. The CDR3 region has the DNA TGCAGCGTTGGCGGGACGGGGGGCATTAGGACTGAAGCTTTCTTT. The whole variable domain, remainder taken from reference TRBV29-1 and TRBJ1-1, is SAVISQKPSRDICQRGTSLTIQCQVDSQVTMMFWYRQQPGQSLTLIATANQGSEATYESGFVIDKFPISRPNLTFSTLTVSNMSPEDSSIYLCSVGGTGGIRTEAFFGQGTRLTVV.